This note documents a single T cell receptor beta chain sequence. The target antigen is unknown. A read error may explain this, as a much larger clone is one base away. TCRdb reassembled clones from the PCR reads with MiXCR. The data show 50,000 to 60,000 clones, with over 15% seen just once and 2.5% to 3% held by the top ten. This record belongs to a study of metastatic and nonmetastatic thyroid tumors. Across the whole study: A comparison of repertoires was made across blood and tumor or nodule tissue from malignant and benign thyroid patients. Study observations and caveats: Reports indicated that malignant thyroid tumors showed significantly higher TCR beta diversity than benign nodules did, in blood and tumor.

None of the patients had undergone any treatment ahead of thyroid surgery. The CDR3 is 13 amino acids. V shed 8 bases, J shed 5 bases, and the junction held 8 bases outside the gene matches. Per germline, CDR1 DFQATT and CDR2 SNEGSKA (reference sequence). Source material: blood. The rearrangement uses TRBV20-1 and TRBJ2-5, with 10 bases that match TRBD2. The origin of this receptor is a female donor with papillary thyroid cancer or a benign thyroid nodule (not recorded which). Some clones in this sample may be carry-over from other donors' samples. The CDR3 region has the DNA TGCAGTTCGCCCAAGCGGGAGGGGGAGACCCAGTACTTC. Its protein is CSSPKREGETQYF.